This record covers a single T cell receptor (beta chain). Its antigen has not been determined. No qualities accompany the bases; no much larger clone lies one base away. TCRbeta CDR3 regions were amplified from genomic DNA by means of the immunoSEQ Assay, a bias-controlled multiplex PCR. On the study's bioinformatics: Nucleated cell counts per sample were estimated from amplification of reference gene primers within the assay. To quantify the absolute abundance of each unique TCRbeta CDR3 rearrangement, sequence reads were collapsed and filtered. For each sample, productive Simpson clonality was calculated as the square root of Simpson's diversity index across productive rearrangements. Sourced from immuneACCESS, this table was stored by TCRdb with only in-frame sequences that have V and J called. A share of the clones is absent; for the studies checked, an unresolved V gene accounts for under half, and the remainder has no known explanation. V and J calls and clone size are given by that table; D and trimming were obtained from the DNA. Present in this sample are over 200,000 clones, approximately 91% of which were seen just once. The ten largest clones capture approximately 0.66% of the sample.

V is clipped by 8 bases and J by 1 base, and the sequence between their germline boundaries is 15 bases long. Inclusive of the bounding cysteine and phenylalanine, the CDR3 is 14 residues long. Only the CDR3 portion is preserved as DNA: 42 bases, with reading frame beginning at the first base. Per the germline V gene, MNHEY is the CDR1 and SVGAGI is the CDR2. Whole blood was collected in K2EDTA tubes by collaborating institutions according to the institutions' own protocols. For TCRbeta analysis, collaborators shipped samples as frozen whole blood, isolated PBMCs, or DNA extracted from either of those sample types. This record comes from a study of blood T cell repertoires in COVID-19 (dated by TCRdb to 2019 to 2021). Background on the whole study: The collaborator samples originated in the United States, Italy and Spain and spanned the acute and convalescent phases of COVID-19. Sample metadata almost always included a de-identified subject ID, COVID-19 status, age in years and sex. The repertoires were made available in a free public database intended to serve as a resource for research on the immune response to SARS-CoV-2. The samples were drawn from the first 160 participants of the ongoing ImmuneRACE study and from 1,254 subjects provided by 6 global collaborators. Subjects who had been exposed to COVID-19, were actively infected with it, or had recovered from it provided the deeply sampled blood TCRbeta repertoires that made up the dataset. Where available, HLA class I and class II types were obtained from metadata supplied by the sample provider rather than from assay-based typing. The material from the prospective study consisted of cDNA or gDNA derived from T cells, B-cell-depleted T cells, or PBMCs.

Points the paper makes about the study in general: The quantity of clinical and demographic metadata differed by source and by participant and was supplied without curation.

The receptor comes from a man aged 40-55 years with acute or convalescent COVID-19. The material sequenced was peripheral blood. Rearrangement joined TRBV6-5 to TRBJ2-7; perhaps TRBD2 is the D gene, with 6 bases matching. The bases are TGTGCCAGCTTTCTGCACGCGGGATCCTACGAGCAGTACTTC. Translated, it gives CASFLHAGSYEQYF.